One sample yielded the 13 T cell receptor beta chains listed below, sequenced in a study of long-term antiretroviral therapy in people with HIV. It was version v3.0 of the immunoSEQ assay that was run at survey level. Sequenced by immunoSEQ multiplex PCR; TCRdb stores in-frame clones only, minus some. The sample consists of some 23,000 clones, about 80% of them appearing once. The specimen was unsorted PBMCs, collected 1.1 years before starting antiretroviral therapy. All receptors come from a woman in her forties with HIV.

The sample holds one count of this clone. The chain has TRBV7-6 and TRBJ2-1; D perhaps matches TRBD1 (6 bases). Trimming removed 1 base from V and 8 bases from J, with 12 bases in between. This CDR3 comprises 14 residues. Germline CDR1 SGHVS, CDR2 FNYEAQ. CDR3 protein: CASSLGTDRDEQFF. Here the CDR3 DNA reads TGTGCCAGCAGCTTAGGGACAGACCGGGATGAGCAGTTCTTC.

The CDR3 DNA is TGCGCCAGCAGCCAAGAACAGATCGCCGACGAGCAGTACTTC. It yields the protein CASSQEQIADEQYF. The V gene is TRBV4-3, the J gene TRBJ2-7, with D unclear. Trimming took 0 bases from V and 5 from J, leaving 11 bases between them. Germline CDR1 reads LGHNA; CDR2 reads YSLEER. This CDR3 spans 14 amino acids.

The chain joins TRBV10-3 to TRBJ1-1, with D perhaps TRBD1 (5 bases). The germline V and J ends were trimmed by 2 bases and 8 bases, with 9 bases remaining between them. Germline CDR1 ENHRY, CDR2 SYGVKD. The CDR3 is made up of 12 amino acids. In DNA form, the CDR3 reads TGTGCCATCAGTGAGGAAGGGGACGAAGCTTTCTTT. It yields the protein CAISEEGDEAFF.

The J gene is TRBJ2-2, the V gene TRBV6-5, with D possibly TRBD2 on 5 matching bases. The CDR3 loop spans 13 amino acids. V lost 6 bases and J lost 4, with 9 bases in between. The germline CDR1 and CDR2 sequences are MNHEY and SVGAGI. The CDR3: CASSPDFTGELFF. CDR3 DNA: TGTGCCAGCAGCCCGGACTTCACCGGGGAGCTGTTTTTT.

The chain employs TRBV7-9 and TRBJ1-1; a possible D gene is TRBD1 (5 bases). This CDR3 is 14 amino acids long. V dropped 6 bases and J dropped 7 bases, with 18 bases sitting between them. The germline CDR1 and CDR2 sequences are SEHNR and FQNEAQ (reference sequence). The DNA for the CDR3 is TGTGCCAGCAGTGCCGGGACGGAACTAGATGAAGCTTTCTTT. Protein: CASSAGTELDEAFF. Variable domain in full (rest from reference TRBV7-9 and TRBJ1-1): DTGVSQNPRHKITKRGQNVTFRCDPISEHNRLYWYRQTLGQGPEFLTYFQNEAQLEKSRLLSDRFSAERPKGSFSTLEIQRTEQGDSAMYLCASSAGTELDEAFFGQGTRLTVV.

The V and J genes are TRBV6-5 and TRBJ1-2; 7 bases are shared with TRBD1. The germline V gene has CDR1 MNHEY and CDR2 SVGAGI. The J segment lost 5 bases and the V segment lost 2 bases, leaving 5 bases of the junction unmatched. The CDR3 spans 14 residues. In nucleotides, the CDR3 is TGTGCCAGCAGTTACCAAGGGGGCAGGTATGGCTACACCTTC. Translated, it gives CASSYQGGRYGYTF.

The chain couples TRBV5-6 to TRBJ2-6; 7 nucleotides align to TRBD1. Germline trimming cut 0 bases from V and 1 base from J; bases unmatched to any gene: 10. The CDR3 contains 19 residues. CDR1 SGHDT and CDR2 YYEEEE come from the germline V gene. CDR3 loop: CASSLAYRGSFSGANVLTF. In DNA form, the CDR3 reads TGTGCCAGCAGCTTGGCATACAGGGGTTCCTTTTCTGGGGCCAACGTCCTGACTTTC. Variable domain in full (rest from reference TRBV5-6 and TRBJ2-6): DAGVTQSPTHLIKTRGQQVTLRCSPKSGHDTVSWYQQALGQGPQFIFQYYEEEERQRGNFPDRFSGHQFPNYSSELNVNALLLGDSALYLCASSLAYRGSFSGANVLTFGAGSRLTVL.

Written as DNA, the CDR3 is TGTGCCTGGGAAAAGGGGGGAGAGACCCAGTACTTC. Translated, it gives CAWEKGGETQYF. The chain carries TRBV30 and TRBJ2-5, with D perhaps TRBD1 or TRBD2 (6 bases each). The V end lost 5 bases, the J end lost 4 bases, and 11 bases lay between the germline ends. The CDR3 loop spans 12 amino acids. Germline-derived CDR1 and CDR2 are GTSNPN and SVGIG (reference sequence).

V is TRBV5-1 and J is TRBJ2-2; possible D gene TRBD1, 6 bases. Germline V CDR1 and CDR2: SGHRS, YFSETQ. The CDR3 sequence is 16 residues long. Trimming left V 4 bases short and J 0 bases short, with 13 bases between. CDR3 residues: CASSVSGTPNTGELFF. CDR3 nucleotide sequence: TGCGCCAGCAGCGTATCCGGGACACCGAACACCGGGGAGCTGTTTTTT.

This chain connects TRBV6-1 to TRBJ2-4; D is undetermined. There are 13 residues in the CDR3. Germline assignment: CDR1 MNHNS and CDR2 SASEGT. Trimming took off 3 bases at V and 3 bases at J, with 6 bases between the two ends. CDR3 sequence reads: CASSDSDKNIQYF. CDR3 sequence (DNA): TGTGCCAGCAGTGACAGCGACAAAAACATTCAGTACTTC.

This chain joins TRBV4-1 and TRBJ2-4, with 7 bases aligning to TRBD1. The CDR3 extends over 15 amino acids. Germline V gene sequence: CDR1 MGHRA, CDR2 YSYEKL. V lost 1 base to trimming and J lost 4 bases; unmatched junction nucleotides: 4. The CDR3 is CASSQGQGIKNIQYF. The CDR3 coding sequence is TGCGCCAGCAGCCAAGGACAGGGTATTAAAAACATTCAGTACTTC.

This chain joins TRBV15 and TRBJ1-5; a weak D match, TRBD1 (5 bases). Trimming pared 0 bases from V and 4 bases from J, leaving 10 bases between. The CDR3 consists of 15 residues. The germline V gene has CDR1 LNHNV and CDR2 YYDKDF (reference sequence). The CDR3 loop reads CATSRDGRENQPQHF. Here the CDR3 DNA reads TGTGCCACCAGCAGAGATGGCAGGGAAAATCAGCCCCAGCATTTT.

The chain recombines TRBV7-2 with TRBJ2-7; tentatively, D is TRBD2 (5 bases). V was trimmed by 5 bases and J by 6 bases, leaving 11 bases between them. The length of the CDR3 is 12 residues. Germline-derived CDR1 and CDR2 are SGHTA and FQGNSA. The chain's CDR3 is CASSPGVGEQYF. CDR3 sequence (DNA): TGTGCCAGCAGCCCCGGGGTGGGCGAGCAGTACTTC. Combining the CDR3 with reference TRBV7-2 and TRBJ2-7 gives the whole variable domain GAGVSQSPSNKVTEKGKDVELRCDPISGHTALYWYRQSLGQGLEFLIYFQGNSAPDKSGLPSDRFSAERTGGSVSTLTIQRTQQEDSAVYLCASSPGVGEQYFGPGTRLTVT.